Listed below are T cell receptor beta chains from one sample, sequenced in a study of tumor-infiltrating lymphocytes in primary liver carcinoma. TCRdb passed the multiplex PCR reads through MiXCR, listing each CDR3 protein once. The sample shows 100,000 to 150,000 distinct CDR3 sequences, 60% to 70% of them seen only once. Sequenced: liver tumor tissue from sampling region 1. The receptors here all came from a woman aged 60-75 years with primary liver carcinoma and hepatitis B virus infection. CDR3s include the opening cysteine and the closing phenylalanine or tryptophan. The order of the fields is V gene, clone size, J gene, D gene, CDR3 DNA, CDR3 protein. The D gene is left open where the match is weak. The size of a clone is reported for some rows only, either as once, few or many, or as a class for expanded clones.

v_call: TRBV28
clone_size: .
j_call: TRBJ2-5
d_call: .
cdr3_nt: TGTGCCAGCAGTTTATATTCGGAGGCCCAGTACTTC
cdr3_aa: CASSLYSEAQYF

v_call: TRBV11-3
clone_size: .
j_call: TRBJ2-1
d_call: .
cdr3_nt: TGTGCCAACAGCTTCCCTTCCGTTGGCAATGAGCAATTCTTC
cdr3_aa: CANSFPSVGNEQFF

v_call: TRBV11-2
clone_size: .
j_call: TRBJ2-2
d_call: .
cdr3_nt: TGTGCCAGCAATAGAGGGCAGGCGTCCGGGGTGCTGTTTTTT
cdr3_aa: CASNRGQASGVLFF

v_call: TRBV28
clone_size: .
j_call: TRBJ2-1
d_call: .
cdr3_nt: TGTGCCAGCAGCCTAGGTTTGGGAGGTATCGCGGGAAGAGGCAATGAGCAGTTCTTC
cdr3_aa: CASSLGLGGIAGRGNEQFF

v_call: TRBV12-5
clone_size: .
j_call: TRBJ2-1
d_call: TRBD2
cdr3_nt: TGTGCTAGTGGTTCTAGCTGGTTATTCGGGGGGTATGTGGGAGAGCAGTTCTTC
cdr3_aa: CASGSSWLFGGYVGEQFF

v_call: TRBV28
clone_size: .
j_call: TRBJ1-2
d_call: .
cdr3_nt: TGTGTCAGCAGTTTCATGGGTGATAACTATGGCTACACCTTC
cdr3_aa: CVSSFMGDNYGYTF

v_call: TRBV11-3
clone_size: .
j_call: TRBJ2-1
d_call: TRBD1
cdr3_nt: TGTGCCGGCAGCCCCCAAGGACAGGGGGGCGTTGAGCAGTTCTTC
cdr3_aa: CAGSPQGQGGVEQFF

v_call: TRBV11-2
clone_size: few
j_call: TRBJ2-3
d_call: TRBD2
cdr3_nt: TGTGCCAGCAGCTTAGGACTAGCGGAAGGAGTGAGTATCACAGATACGCAGTATTTT
cdr3_aa: CASSLGLAEGVSITDTQYF

v_call: TRBV5-1
clone_size: .
j_call: TRBJ2-3
d_call: TRBD2
cdr3_nt: TGCGCCAGCAGCTTGGTAGGAGCCGGGACTAGCGGGACAGATACGCAGTATTTT
cdr3_aa: CASSLVGAGTSGTDTQYF

v_call: TRBV28
clone_size: many
j_call: TRBJ2-1
d_call: .
cdr3_nt: TGTGCCAGCAGCACGACTGATTATTACAATGAGCAGTTCTTC
cdr3_aa: CASSTTDYYNEQFF

v_call: TRBV5-6
clone_size: .
j_call: TRBJ2-5
d_call: TRBD2
cdr3_nt: TGTGCCAGCAGCTTGAAGGGCGGGAGGCAAGAGACCCAGTACTTC
cdr3_aa: CASSLKGGRQETQYF

v_call: TRBV5-6
clone_size: many
j_call: TRBJ2-2
d_call: TRBD2
cdr3_nt: TGTGCCAGCAGCTTGTACGGACTAGCGACGAACACCGGGGAGCTGTTTTTT
cdr3_aa: CASSLYGLATNTGELFF

v_call: TRBV6-1
clone_size: medium-sized
j_call: TRBJ2-7
d_call: TRBD2
cdr3_nt: TGTGCCAGCAGTGAGGCGAGCGGGAGCTCCTACGAGCAGTACTTC
cdr3_aa: CASSEASGSSYEQYF

v_call: TRBV6-2/TRBV6-3
clone_size: .
j_call: TRBJ2-4
d_call: TRBD2
cdr3_nt: TGTGCCAACAGTTCGGGGGCTAGCGGGATAGGTAAAAACATTCAGTACTTC
cdr3_aa: CANSSGASGIGKNIQYF

v_call: TRBV29-1
clone_size: many
j_call: TRBJ2-1
d_call: .
cdr3_nt: TGCAGCGGAGGGCCGGGGAATGAGCAGTTCTTC
cdr3_aa: CSGGPGNEQFF

v_call: TRBV11-2
clone_size: .
j_call: TRBJ2-1
d_call: TRBD1
cdr3_nt: TGTGCCAACAGCCCACCGGGGGACAGGGGGCTCAATGAGCAGTTCTTT
cdr3_aa: CANSPPGDRGLNEQFF